These 29 T cell receptor beta chains came from one sample sequenced in a study of OX40 agonist ivuxolimab in advanced cancers. Assay: immunoSEQ multiplex PCR; the TCRdb copy retains only in-frame clones and omits some. The table has 65,000 to 75,000 clones, approximately 87% seen once. The sample consisted of CD4+ or CD8+ T cells sorted from blood, taken in a trial of the OX40 agonist ivuxolimab. The source is an adult with an advanced solid tumor such as melanoma, head and neck, liver or kidney cancer.

The chain recombines TRBV7-9 with TRBJ2-5; TRBD2 agrees at 10 bases. The CDR3 length is 17 residues. Germline V gene data show CDR1 as SEHNR and CDR2 as FQNEAQ (reference sequence). Trimming removed 4 bases from V and 5 bases from J; junction bases left unmatched: 13. This chain's CDR3 is CASSSRSSGRFQETQYF. CDR3 DNA: TGTGCCAGCAGCTCCAGGAGTAGCGGGAGGTTTCAGGAGACCCAGTACTTC.

This chain uses TRBV9 with TRBJ1-1, with D possibly matching TRBD1 (5 bases). The V and J ends lost 4 bases and 10 bases respectively, with 17 bases between them. The CDR3 covers 13 residues. In germline, CDR1 is SGDLS, CDR2 YYNGEE. CDR3 protein: CASSTEGGRGAFF. CDR3 in DNA: TGTGCCAGCAGCACCGAGGGCGGGAGGGGAGCTTTCTTT.

V is TRBV2 and J is TRBJ1-2; TRBD1 is a possible D gene (5 bases). CDR3 length: 15 residues. V lost 6 bases to trimming and J lost 2 bases, with 16 bases between them. CDR1 and CDR2 from the germline V gene are SNHLY and FYNNEI. In DNA form, the CDR3 reads TGTGCCAGCAGGGGCCTAGGGACGGAGAACTATGGCTACACCTTC. Residues: CASRGLGTENYGYTF.

This chain connects TRBV5-1 to TRBJ2-5; TRBD2 might be the D (6 bases). The germline V and J ends were trimmed by 6 bases and 4 bases, with 16 bases remaining between them. Germline CDR1 is SGHRS and CDR2 is YFSETQ. This CDR3 contains 14 residues. CDR3 DNA: TGCGCCAGCACCGTCGGAGGGGAGAGAGAGACCCAGTACTTC. Its translation: CASTVGGERETQYF.

The V call is TRBV11-2, the J call TRBJ1-1, with D unclear. The length of the CDR3 is 14 residues. Trimming left V 8 bases short and J 0 bases short, with 13 bases between. From germline, CDR1 is SGHAT and CDR2 FQNNGV. This CDR3 is CASESLKMNTEAFF. The CDR3 DNA sequence: TGTGCCAGCGAGTCATTGAAGATGAACACTGAAGCTTTCTTT.

This chain joins TRBV7-9 and TRBJ2-5; 7 nucleotides match TRBD1. CDR3 length: 14 amino acids. CDR1 and CDR2 from the germline V gene are SEHNR and FQNEAQ (reference sequence). V trimming: 1 base; J trimming: 3 bases; junction bases outside the gene matches: 2. The CDR3 nucleotides are TGTGCCAGCAGCTTAGGACAGGGAGAAGAGACCCAGTACTTC. Translating gives CASSLGQGEETQYF.

V gene TRBV18 combines with J gene TRBJ1-1; 10 bases agree with TRBD1. Trimming at V came to 3 bases and at J to 1 base, leaving 5 bases not matched to a gene. CDR1 is KGHSH, CDR2 LQKENI, per germline. The CDR3 is 16 amino acids. CDR3 nucleotide sequence: TGTGCCAGCTCACCCCGACAGGGGGCGAAGAACACTGAAGCTTTCTTT. Its translation is CASSPRQGAKNTEAFF.

This sequence joins TRBV7-2 and TRBJ1-5; D is ambiguous. Germline CDR1 and CDR2: SGHTA and FQGNSA. The V end was cut by 3 bases, the J end by 7 bases, with 7 bases between. The CDR3 has 12 amino acids. CDR3 loop: CASSFGVQPQHF. Here the CDR3 DNA reads TGTGCCAGCAGCTTTGGGGTACAGCCCCAGCATTTT. The variable domain in full, with the rest retrieved from reference TRBV7-2 and TRBJ1-5, is GAGVSQSPSNKVTEKGKDVELRCDPISGHTALYWYRQSLGQGLEFLIYFQGNSAPDKSGLPSDRFSAERTGGSVSTLTIQRTQQEDSAVYLCASSFGVQPQHFGDGTRLSIL.

The J gene is TRBJ2-7, the V gene TRBV2, with a tentative D call TRBD1 (5 bases). The ends were cut back, 5 bases at V and 3 bases at J, with 11 bases in the middle. This CDR3 spans 13 amino acids. Germline CDR1 reads SNHLY; CDR2 reads FYNNEI. CDR3 in amino acids: CASSLDRFYEQYF. CDR3 coding DNA: TGTGCCAGCAGTCTCGACAGATTCTACGAGCAGTACTTC.

The gene calls are TRBV9 and TRBJ2-2; D is perhaps TRBD1 (6 bases). Trimming cost V 7 bases and J 0 bases, with 16 bases left between them. The germline gives CDR1 SGDLS, CDR2 YYNGEE. The CDR3 has 16 amino acids. In nucleotides, the CDR3 is TGTGCCAGCGGACAGAACCAGTTCGCGAACACCGGGGAGCTGTTTTTT. It is translated as CASGQNQFANTGELFF.

The genes are TRBV5-6 and TRBJ1-6; TRBD1 agrees at 7 bases. Germline V gene sequence: CDR1 SGHDT, CDR2 YYEEEE. V shed 0 bases, J shed 7 bases, and the junction held 4 bases outside the gene matches. CDR3 size: 15 residues. Here the CDR3 reads CASSLGTGLNSPLHF. CDR3 bases: TGTGCCAGCAGCTTGGGGACAGGACTAAATTCACCCCTCCACTTT. The full variable domain, completed using reference TRBV5-6 and TRBJ1-6, is DAGVTQSPTHLIKTRGQQVTLRCSPKSGHDTVSWYQQALGQGPQFIFQYYEEEERQRGNFPDRFSGHQFPNYSSELNVNALLLGDSALYLCASSLGTGLNSPLHFGNGTRLTVT.

The chain links TRBV10-3 to TRBJ1-2, with unresolved D. Per the germline V gene, CDR1 is ENHRY and CDR2 is SYGVKD. There are 11 residues in the CDR3. The V gene lost 3 bases and the J gene lost 4 bases, with 3 bases spanning the gap. The CDR3: CAISDGYGYTF. The DNA of the CDR3 is TGTGCCATCAGTGACGGCTATGGCTACACCTTC.

This chain uses TRBV7-3 with TRBJ2-2; 10 bases match TRBD2. The CDR3 loop spans 14 amino acids. The germline V gene encodes CDR1 SGHTA and CDR2 FQGTGA. V lost 3 bases, J lost 7 bases, and 2 bases stayed unmatched. The CDR3 sequence is CASSFLAGVGELFF. The CDR3 DNA follows: TGTGCCAGCAGCTTCCTAGCGGGAGTCGGGGAGCTGTTTTTT.

The rearrangement uses TRBV5-4 and TRBJ2-7, with D uncertain. Germline V gene data show CDR1 as SGHNT and CDR2 as YYREEE (reference sequence). This CDR3 comprises 13 residues. V lost 0 bases, J lost 4 bases, and 8 bases lay in between. The DNA for the CDR3 is TGTGCCAGCAGCTTGGCCAAAGGGTACGAGCAGTACTTC. Amino acids: CASSLAKGYEQYF.

This clone was found once. The J gene is TRBJ1-3, the V gene TRBV27, with D possibly TRBD1 on 5 matching bases. Trimming took off 0 bases at V and 2 bases at J, with 11 bases between the two ends. Germline lookup yields CDR1 MNHEY and CDR2 SMNVEV (reference sequence). This CDR3 contains 16 residues. CDR3 nucleotides: TGTGCCAGCAGTTTATCCGGGGTGGGGGCTGGAAACACCATATATTTT. Translation: CASSLSGVGAGNTIYF.

The chain carries TRBV7-8 and TRBJ1-1; D not certain. The germline V and J ends were trimmed by 2 bases and 2 bases, with 9 bases remaining between them. The CDR3 sequence is 14 residues long. Looked up from germline, CDR1 is SGHVS and CDR2 is FQNEAQ. The CDR3: CASSLPFSNTEAFF. The CDR3 coding sequence is TGTGCCAGCAGCTTACCTTTCAGTAACACTGAAGCTTTCTTT.

V and J are TRBV7-9 and TRBJ1-2, with 10 bases that match TRBD1. Losses at the gene ends were 4 bases for V and 3 bases for J; bases not matched to a gene: 5. The CDR3 consists of 15 residues. Germline lookup yields CDR1 SEHNR and CDR2 FQNEAQ (reference sequence). DNA for the CDR3: TGTGCCAGCAGCTCCGGGACAGGGGCGGACTATGGCTACACCTTC. Translation gives CASSSGTGADYGYTF.

This clone came up a few times. The chain is built from TRBV5-4 and TRBJ2-3; no clear D. The germline V gene encodes CDR1 SGHNT and CDR2 YYREEE (reference sequence). This CDR3 is built from 11 residues. Trimming removed 5 bases at V and 6 bases at J, with 7 bases between. The CDR3 loop is CASSFTDTQYF. The CDR3 region has the DNA TGTGCCAGCAGTTTCACCGATACGCAGTATTTT.

V gene TRBV19 combines with J gene TRBJ1-1; 8 bases agree with TRBD1. Germline assignment: CDR1 LNHDA and CDR2 SQIVND (reference sequence). This CDR3 has 16 amino acids. V gave up 5 bases and J gave up 2 bases; unmatched junction bases: 10. CDR3 DNA: TGTGCCAGTAGTCCTTCGGCTGGACAGGGAAACACTGAAGCTTTCTTT. Its translation: CASSPSAGQGNTEAFF. Complete variable domain (other parts from reference TRBV19 and TRBJ1-1): DGGITQSPKYLFRKEGQNVTLSCEQNLNHDAMYWYRQDPGQGLRLIYYSQIVNDFQKGDIAEGYSVSREKKESFPLTVTSAQKNPTAFYLCASSPSAGQGNTEAFFGQGTRLTVV.

The chain joins TRBV18 to TRBJ2-3; 8 bases map to TRBD2. V gave up 2 bases and J gave up 11 bases; unmatched junction bases: 15. CDR3 size: 16 residues. CDR1 and CDR2 (germline): KGHSH, LQKENI. CDR3 DNA: TGTGCCAGCTCACCATCCCTCCAGCGGGGGCCCGGGGGGCAGTATTTT. Protein: CASSPSLQRGPGGQYF.

This clone was detected once. This chain connects TRBV10-3 to TRBJ1-2, with a tentative D call TRBD1 (6 bases). This CDR3 spans 14 amino acids. The V end was cut by 6 bases, the J end by 4 bases, with 15 bases between. Germline V lookup: CDR1 ENHRY, CDR2 SYGVKD. CDR3 amino acids: CAISKTPGVYGYTF. The DNA of the CDR3 is TGTGCCATCAGCAAAACCCCAGGGGTCTATGGCTACACCTTC.

The chain employs TRBV4-2 and TRBJ2-1, with D possibly matching TRBD2 (5 bases). The CDR3 consists of 15 residues. The V and J ends lost 1 base and 0 bases respectively, with 7 bases between them. CDR1 is LGHNA, CDR2 YNFKEQ, per germline. In nucleotides, the CDR3 is TGTGCCAGCAGCCAAGGAGCGGACTCCTACAATGAGCAGTTCTTC. Translated: CASSQGADSYNEQFF.

Details on this clone: The same CDR3 is also encoded by other DNA sequences in this sample. V and J are TRBV6-6 and TRBJ1-1; no firm D call. The V and J ends lost 2 bases and 7 bases respectively, with 5 bases between them. CDR1 MNHNY and CDR2 SVGAGI come from the germline V gene (reference sequence). The CDR3 is made up of 11 amino acids. The CDR3 DNA reads TGTGCCAGCAGTTACGAAGGTGAAGCTTTCTTT. Translation gives CASSYEGEAFF.

The CDR3, as DNA: TGTGCCAGCAGGGCAACAGGGGGCGGTGAGCAGTTCTTC. Its protein is CASRATGGGEQFF. The rearrangement joins TRBV2 to TRBJ2-1, with 9 bases matching TRBD1. The germline V gene encodes CDR1 SNHLY and CDR2 FYNNEI. Trimming at V came to 6 bases and at J to 9 bases, leaving 6 bases not matched to a gene. The CDR3 runs 13 residues.

V is TRBV18 and J is TRBJ2-5, with a possible D match to TRBD2 (6 bases). The CDR3 is made up of 13 amino acids. V was trimmed by 5 bases and J by 4 bases, leaving 11 bases between them. Germline CDR1 is KGHSH and CDR2 is LQKENI. The CDR3 DNA sequence: TGTGCCAGCTCATCGGGACTTCGAGAGACCCAGTACTTC. It specifies CASSSGLRETQYF. Full variable domain (outside the CDR3, taken from reference TRBV18 and TRBJ2-5): NAGVMQNPRHLVRRRGQEARLRCSPMKGHSHVYWYRQLPEEGLKFMVYLQKENIIDESGMPKERFSAEFPKEGPSILRIQQVVRGDSAAYFCASSSGLRETQYFGPGTRLLVL.

The rearrangement links TRBV13 to TRBJ2-3, with D tentatively TRBD2 (7 bases). V was cut by 4 bases and J by 1 base, with 21 bases left in between. The length of the CDR3 is 18 residues. Germline assignment: CDR1 PRHDT and CDR2 FYEKMQ (reference sequence). The CDR3 nucleotides read TGTGCCAGCAGCTCCCCCCGGGGCGGGGGCGGGGGCACAGATACGCAGTATTTT. Translated: CASSSPRGGGGGTDTQYF.

This clone has a single count. The genes are TRBV18 and TRBJ1-2; D is possibly TRBD1 (5 bases). The V and J ends lost 3 bases and 2 bases respectively, with 10 bases between them. The CDR3 is made up of 14 amino acids. The germline CDR1 and CDR2 sequences are KGHSH and LQKENI. Written as DNA, the CDR3 is TGTGCCAGCTCACCCGGGACGTCGAACTATGGCTACACCTTC. Translation gives CASSPGTSNYGYTF.

The gene calls are TRBV4-3 and TRBJ1-6, with no clear D. Trimming took off 2 bases at V and 5 bases at J, with 16 bases between the two ends. The CDR3 sequence is 17 residues long. The germline V gene encodes CDR1 LGHNA and CDR2 YSLEER. The CDR3 nucleotides are TGCGCCAGCAGCCAAAAGTTTCCCGGGTATCATAATTCACCCCTCCACTTT. Its translation is CASSQKFPGYHNSPLHF.

V gene TRBV2 combines with J gene TRBJ1-2; TRBD1 aligns across 8 bases. J lost 7 bases, V lost 1 base, and 5 bases had no gene match. This CDR3 has 14 amino acids. In germline, CDR1 is SNHLY, CDR2 FYNNEI. The CDR3 nucleotides read TGTGCCAGCAGTGAAGAGCAGGGGGCGAGTGGCTACACCTTC. This sequence encodes CASSEEQGASGYTF.